This TCR beta chain is drawn from a study of control samples from healthy donors and cancer patients. This CDR3 is 12 amino acids long. V lost 10 bases and J lost 3, with 9 bases in between. Data came from immunoSEQ multiplex PCR; TCRdb stores just in-frame clones and leaves some out. Here the sample spans about 160,000 clones, nearly 96% being singletons. Specimen: blood. The rearrangement links TRBV12-3 or TRBV12-4 to TRBJ2-2; D is undetermined. This clonotype was obtained from a woman aged 25 to 39 in good health. The CDR3 DNA sequence: TGTGCCAATCCCTCTTACACCGGGGAGCTGTTTTTT. It is translated as CANPSYTGELFF.